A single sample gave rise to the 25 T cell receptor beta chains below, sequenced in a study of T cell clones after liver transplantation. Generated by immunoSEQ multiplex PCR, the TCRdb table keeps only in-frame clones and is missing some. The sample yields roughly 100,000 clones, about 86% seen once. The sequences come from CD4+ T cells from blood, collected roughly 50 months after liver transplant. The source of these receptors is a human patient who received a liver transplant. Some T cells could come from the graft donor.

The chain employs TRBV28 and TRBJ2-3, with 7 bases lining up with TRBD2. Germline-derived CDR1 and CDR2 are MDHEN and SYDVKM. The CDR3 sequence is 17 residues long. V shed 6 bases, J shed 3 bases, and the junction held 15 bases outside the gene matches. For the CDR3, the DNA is TGTGCCAGCAGCCCCTTGATTCGCGGGAGAGTGACAGATACGCAGTATTTT. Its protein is CASSPLIRGRVTDTQYF.

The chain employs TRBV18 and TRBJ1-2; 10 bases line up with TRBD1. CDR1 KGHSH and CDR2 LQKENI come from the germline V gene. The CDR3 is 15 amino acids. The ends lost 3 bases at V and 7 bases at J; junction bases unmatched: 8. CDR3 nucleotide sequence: TGTGCCAGCTCACCGGGACAGGGGCCTCCTCTTGGCTACACCTTC. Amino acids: CASSPGQGPPLGYTF.

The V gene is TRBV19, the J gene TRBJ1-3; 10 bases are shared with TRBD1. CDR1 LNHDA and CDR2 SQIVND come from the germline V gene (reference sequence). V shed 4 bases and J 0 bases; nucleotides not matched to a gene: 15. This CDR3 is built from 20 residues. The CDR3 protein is CASSTDRDRGSFLSGNTIYF. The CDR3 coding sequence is TGTGCCAGTAGTACGGACCGGGACAGGGGTTCCTTCCTCTCTGGAAACACCATATATTTT.

The CDR3 DNA sequence: TGCGCCAGCAGTGAAGGACAGGGGATATCTGAAGCTTTCTTT. Translating gives CASSEGQGISEAFF. V is TRBV10-2 and J is TRBJ1-1; 9 nucleotides match TRBD1. The V gene's germline CDR1 is WSHSY and CDR2 SAAADI. The CDR3 totals 14 residues. V shed 3 bases, J shed 6 bases, and the junction held 5 bases outside the gene matches.

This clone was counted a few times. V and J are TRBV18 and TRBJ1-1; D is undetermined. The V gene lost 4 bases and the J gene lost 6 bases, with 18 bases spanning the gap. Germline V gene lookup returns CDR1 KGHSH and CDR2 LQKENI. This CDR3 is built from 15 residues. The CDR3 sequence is CASSLLQTGWAEAFF. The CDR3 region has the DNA TGTGCCAGCTCACTCCTCCAGACGGGTTGGGCTGAAGCTTTCTTT.

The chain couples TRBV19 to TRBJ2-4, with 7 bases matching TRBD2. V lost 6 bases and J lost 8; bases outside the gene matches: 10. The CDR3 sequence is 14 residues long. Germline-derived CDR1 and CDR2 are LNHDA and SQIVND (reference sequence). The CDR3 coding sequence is TGTGCCAGTAGACCCCGCGGGGCGGGAGACATTCAGTACTTC. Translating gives CASRPRGAGDIQYF.

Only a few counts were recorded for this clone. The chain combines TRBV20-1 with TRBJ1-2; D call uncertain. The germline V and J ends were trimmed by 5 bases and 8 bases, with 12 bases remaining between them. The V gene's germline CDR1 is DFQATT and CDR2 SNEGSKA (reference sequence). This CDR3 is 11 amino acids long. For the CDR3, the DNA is TGCAGTGCTTGGGATTTCGGCGGCTACACCTTC. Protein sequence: CSAWDFGGYTF.

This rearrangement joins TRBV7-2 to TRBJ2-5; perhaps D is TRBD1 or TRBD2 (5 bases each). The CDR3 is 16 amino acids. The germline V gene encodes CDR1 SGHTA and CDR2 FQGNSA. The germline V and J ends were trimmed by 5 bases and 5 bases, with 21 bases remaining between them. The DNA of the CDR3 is TGTGCCAGCAGCGGGGGTGGGGGATCGGTTCGGGAGACCCAGTACTTC. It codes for CASSGGGGSVRETQYF. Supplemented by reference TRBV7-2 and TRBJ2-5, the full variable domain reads GAGVSQSPSNKVTEKGKDVELRCDPISGHTALYWYRQSLGQGLEFLIYFQGNSAPDKSGLPSDRFSAERTGGSVSTLTIQRTQQEDSAVYLCASSGGGGSVRETQYFGPGTRLLVL.

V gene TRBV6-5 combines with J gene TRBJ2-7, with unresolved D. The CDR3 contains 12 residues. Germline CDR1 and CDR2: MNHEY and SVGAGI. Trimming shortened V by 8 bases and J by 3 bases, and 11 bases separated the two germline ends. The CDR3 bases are TGTGCCAGCGGACCCCAGGACTACGAGCAGTACTTC. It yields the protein CASGPQDYEQYF.

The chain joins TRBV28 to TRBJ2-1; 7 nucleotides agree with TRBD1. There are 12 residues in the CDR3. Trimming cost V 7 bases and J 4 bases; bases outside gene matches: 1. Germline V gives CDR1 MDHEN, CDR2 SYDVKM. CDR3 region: CASKGQYNEQFF. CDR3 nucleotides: TGTGCCAGCAAGGGACAGTACAATGAGCAGTTCTTC.

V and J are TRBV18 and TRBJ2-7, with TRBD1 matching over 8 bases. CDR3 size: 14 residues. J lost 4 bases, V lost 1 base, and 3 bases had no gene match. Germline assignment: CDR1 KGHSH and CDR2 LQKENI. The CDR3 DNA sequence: TGTGCCAGCTCACCACGGACAGGGTATTACGAGCAGTACTTC. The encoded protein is CASSPRTGYYEQYF.

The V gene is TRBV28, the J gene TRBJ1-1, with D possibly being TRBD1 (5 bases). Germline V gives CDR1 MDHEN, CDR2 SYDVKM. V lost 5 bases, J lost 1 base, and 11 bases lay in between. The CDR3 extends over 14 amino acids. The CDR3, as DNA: TGTGCCAGCAGTCCCTGGGACGGGAACACTGAAGCTTTCTTT. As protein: CASSPWDGNTEAFF. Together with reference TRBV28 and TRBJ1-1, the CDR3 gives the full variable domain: DVKVTQSSRYLVKRTGEKVFLECVQDMDHENMFWYRQDPGLGLRLIYFSYDVKMKEKGDIPEGYSVSREKKERFSLILESASTNQTSMYLCASSPWDGNTEAFFGQGTRLTVV.

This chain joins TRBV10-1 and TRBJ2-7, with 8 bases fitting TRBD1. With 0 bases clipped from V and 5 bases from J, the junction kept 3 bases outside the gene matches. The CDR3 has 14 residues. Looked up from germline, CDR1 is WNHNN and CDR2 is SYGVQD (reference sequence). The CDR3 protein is CASSESQGADEQYF. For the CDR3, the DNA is TGCGCCAGCAGTGAGTCGCAGGGGGCTGACGAGCAGTACTTC.

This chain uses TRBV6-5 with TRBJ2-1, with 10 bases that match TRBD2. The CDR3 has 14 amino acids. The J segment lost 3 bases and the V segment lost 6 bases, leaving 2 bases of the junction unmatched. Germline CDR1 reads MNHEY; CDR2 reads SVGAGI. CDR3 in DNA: TGTGCCAGCAGCGTAGCGGGGGGCTACAATGAGCAGTTCTTC. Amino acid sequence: CASSVAGGYNEQFF.

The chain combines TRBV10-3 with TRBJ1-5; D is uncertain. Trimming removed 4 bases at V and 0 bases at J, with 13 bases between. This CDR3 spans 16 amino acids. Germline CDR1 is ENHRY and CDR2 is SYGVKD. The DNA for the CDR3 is TGTGCCATCAGTGCTCGGGGATCCGATAGCAATCAGCCCCAGCATTTT. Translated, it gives CAISARGSDSNQPQHF.

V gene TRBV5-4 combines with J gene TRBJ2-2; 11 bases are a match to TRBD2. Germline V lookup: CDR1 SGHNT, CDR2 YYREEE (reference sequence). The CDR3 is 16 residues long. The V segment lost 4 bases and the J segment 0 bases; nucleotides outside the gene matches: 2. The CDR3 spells CASSQGLAANTGELFF. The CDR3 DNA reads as TGTGCCAGCAGCCAGGGACTAGCGGCGAACACCGGGGAGCTGTTTTTT.

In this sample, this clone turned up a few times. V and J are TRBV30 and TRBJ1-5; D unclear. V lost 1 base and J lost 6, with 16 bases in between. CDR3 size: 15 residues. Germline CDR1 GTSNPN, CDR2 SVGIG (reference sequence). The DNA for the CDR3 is TGTGCCTGGAGTGCGCAGGCGGCGTTCGGTCAGCCCCAGCATTTT. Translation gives CAWSAQAAFGQPQHF.

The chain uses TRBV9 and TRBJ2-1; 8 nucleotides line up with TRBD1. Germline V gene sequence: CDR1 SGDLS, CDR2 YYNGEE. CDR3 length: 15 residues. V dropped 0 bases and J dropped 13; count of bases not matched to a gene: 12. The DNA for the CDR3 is TGTGCCAGCAGCGTAGGGGTAGAGGGTGGACAGGGCCAGTTCTTC. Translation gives CASSVGVEGGQGQFF. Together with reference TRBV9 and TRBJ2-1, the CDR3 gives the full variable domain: DSGVTQTPKHLITATGQRVTLRCSPRSGDLSVYWYQQSLDQGLQFLIQYYNGEERAKGNILERFSAQQFPDLHSELNLSSLELGDSALYFCASSVGVEGGQGQFFGPGTRLTVL.

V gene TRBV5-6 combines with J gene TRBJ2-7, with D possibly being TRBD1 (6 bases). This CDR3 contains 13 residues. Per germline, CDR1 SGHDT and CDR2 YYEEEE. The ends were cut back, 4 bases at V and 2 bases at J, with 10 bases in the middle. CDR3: CASSIGTPYEQYF. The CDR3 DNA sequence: TGTGCCAGCAGCATAGGGACACCCTACGAGCAGTACTTC.

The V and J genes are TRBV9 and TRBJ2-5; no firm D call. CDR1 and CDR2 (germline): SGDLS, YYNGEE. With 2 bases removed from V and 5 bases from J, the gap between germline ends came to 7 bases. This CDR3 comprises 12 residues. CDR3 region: CASSVVGETQYF. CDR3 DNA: TGTGCCAGCAGCGTCGTGGGGGAGACCCAGTACTTC.

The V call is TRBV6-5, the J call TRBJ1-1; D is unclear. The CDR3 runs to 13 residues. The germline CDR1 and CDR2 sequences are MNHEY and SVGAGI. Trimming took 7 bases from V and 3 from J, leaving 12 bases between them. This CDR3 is CASNSHGDTEAFF. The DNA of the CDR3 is TGTGCCAGCAACTCACACGGGGACACTGAAGCTTTCTTT.

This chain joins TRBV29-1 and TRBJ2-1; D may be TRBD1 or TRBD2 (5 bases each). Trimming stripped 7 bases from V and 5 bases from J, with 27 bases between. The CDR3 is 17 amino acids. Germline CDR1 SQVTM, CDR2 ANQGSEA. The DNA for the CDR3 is TGCAGCGCCGAGGGTAGGAGACACGTGGGGCCAAACAATGAGCAGTTCTTC. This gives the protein CSAEGRRHVGPNNEQFF.

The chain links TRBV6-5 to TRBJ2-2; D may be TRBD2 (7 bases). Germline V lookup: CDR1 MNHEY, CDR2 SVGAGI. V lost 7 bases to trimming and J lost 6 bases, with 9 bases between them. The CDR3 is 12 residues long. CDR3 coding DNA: TGTGCCAGCATGGGGGGGCCCGGGGAGCTGTTTTTT. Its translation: CASMGGPGELFF.

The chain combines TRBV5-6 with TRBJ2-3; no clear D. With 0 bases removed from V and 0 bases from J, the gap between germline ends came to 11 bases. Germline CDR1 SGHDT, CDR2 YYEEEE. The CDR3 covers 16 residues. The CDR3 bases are TGTGCCAGCAGCTTGGCCCCTCCTACTAGCACAGATACGCAGTATTTT. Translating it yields CASSLAPPTSTDTQYF.

The CDR3 DNA sequence: TGTGCCAGCAGCAGGTCCGGAACGGGGATCACTGAAGCTTTCTTT. Its translation is CASSRSGTGITEAFF. V is TRBV5-5 and J is TRBJ1-1, with no clear D. Trimming shortened V by 4 bases and J by 4 bases, and 17 bases separated the two germline ends. CDR1 and CDR2 (germline): SGHKS, YYEKEE (reference sequence). The length of the CDR3 is 15 residues.